This TCR beta chain was captured in a study of CD8+ T cells in alopecia areata (dated by TCRdb to the late 2010s). Concerning the study at large: Skin from C3H/HeJ donors with spontaneous alopecia (about 6-13 months old) was grafted onto female C3H/HeJ recipients aged about 6-11 weeks. High-throughput TCRbeta sequencing was used to examine T cell clonal expansion in alopecia areata in both the C3H/HeJ mouse model and human patients. Human TCRbeta sequencing covered scalp tissue and sorted CD4+ and CD8+ peripheral blood T cells from patchy and totalis/universalis alopecia areata patients and healthy controls. Scalp clonality was compared among normal scalp (n=4), patchy alopecia areata scalp (n=8), and alopecia totalis/universalis scalp (n=8). The RNA source kit depended on sample type: the PAXgene miRNA kit for fixed scalp, the miRNeasy kit for PBMCs, and the RNeasy kit for mouse skin. immunoSEQ multiplex PCR using 35 Vbeta forward primers and 13 Jbeta reverse primers was used to amplify TCRbeta CDR3 regions. Overall study outcomes, separate from this receptor: Unlike mouse skin, where gammadelta T cells dominate, normal human skin contains resident alphabeta T cells that get sequenced too, which complicates analysis of the scalp TCR repertoire. Shared TCR sequences between patients were less evident than in mice, which may be partly attributable to HLA diversity in the patient population. Lesional scalp, especially in alopecia totalis/universalis, showed higher clonality and more expanded CD8+ clones than normal scalp, suggesting antigenic drive.

As regards this clone: Its antigen is not yet known. Mouse gene names and germline sequences are used here. The CDR3 goes on 4 residues after the read ends, and that part is filled in from the germline J gene.

To prepare the library, the immunoSEQ multiplex PCR assay was applied. To provide template for TCR sequencing, every sample had RNA extracted and reverse transcribed into cDNA. SuperScript III was used for first-strand cDNA synthesis, primed with a 2:1 mix of oligo-dT and random hexamers. A synthetic immune receptor repertoire was used to assess amplification bias, and residual bias was removed computationally. Sequencing of the libraries was done on Illumina HiSeq with 60 bp reads that cover the CDR3, reading from J toward V. As for the original processing: Raw reads were preprocessed to remove errors, and CDR3 was defined according to IMGT conventions as the region from the conserved cysteine to phenylalanine. To get clonality, Shannon entropy was normalized by log2 of the number of productive unique TCRs and the result was subtracted from 1. Whether each scalp clone was CD4 or CD8 was inferred by checking scalp TCRbeta sequences against the CD4 and CD8 repertoires from sorted blood. TCRdb mirrors the immuneACCESS table, restricted to in-frame sequences. Some clones are absent from its copies; in checked studies, under half trace to an unresolved V gene, and the reason for the others is unknown. Clone size and V and J calls were adopted from that table, with D and trimming inferred from the DNA. Across this sample, some 110,000 clones were tabulated and none appeared just once. The ten largest account for around 19% of the sample.

Including the terminal cysteine and phenylalanine, the CDR3 comprises 14 residues. The DNA shown is the part of the CDR3 that was read: 30 bases, in frame from base 1. V drops 2 bases and J drops 3 bases, leaving 10 bases in between. CDR1 and CDR2 were assigned from the germline V gene as NNHDY and SYVADS. The chain is assembled from TRBV13-3 and TRBJ2-4, and TRBD1 may be the D gene, going by 5 matching bases. This clonotype was obtained from a C3H/HeJ mouse with alopecia areata. This strain is characterized by the MHC haplotype H2-k. Material for sequencing was lesional skin. Here the CDR3 is given as CASSEGDGQNTLYF. CDR3 DNA (partial): TGTGCCAGCAGTGAAGGGGATGGGCAAAAC.